The text below deals with one T cell receptor beta chain. CDR1 is KGHSH and CDR2 is LQKENI in the germline V gene. CDR3 size: 17 residues. Losses at the gene ends were 0 bases for V and 1 base for J; bases not matched to a gene: 7. The protocol was immunoSEQ multiplex PCR, while the TCRdb copy is restricted to in-frame clones and leaves out a portion. The sample includes about 73,000 clones, nearly 90% of them seen just once. This sample stems from a study of control samples from healthy donors and cancer patients. The V call is TRBV18, the J call TRBJ1-2; 8 positions match TRBD1. The source material was PBMCs. The sequence was obtained from a man aged 55 to 69 with lung cancer. The CDR3 sequence is CASSPPGGQGSNYGYTF. Here the CDR3 DNA reads TGTGCCAGCTCACCACCTGGCGGACAGGGAAGTAACTATGGCTACACCTTC.